A selection of T cell receptor beta chains follows, all from one sample in a study of OX40 agonist ivuxolimab in advanced cancers. This table comes from immunoSEQ multiplex PCR, and its TCRdb copy is limited to in-frame clones, with some not included. In the table there are some 66,000 clones, roughly 87% of which are singletons. Sequences were derived from CD4+ or CD8+ T cells sorted from blood, sampled in a trial of the OX40 agonist ivuxolimab. The receptor set was obtained from an adult with an advanced solid tumor such as melanoma, head and neck, liver or kidney cancer. Each CDR3 is given with its conserved first and last residue. A D gene is named only where the DNA matches it firmly. Only some rows state a clone size, as once, few, many or a class for expanded clones.

j_call: TRBJ2-5; v_call: TRBV9; clone_size: -; d_call: -; cdr3_nt: TGTGCCAGCAGCGTGAGGGAGTGGGAGACCCAGTACTTC; cdr3_aa: CASSVREWETQYF
j_call: TRBJ1-2; v_call: TRBV6-5; clone_size: -; d_call: -; cdr3_nt: TGTGCCAGCGCCACTATACAATTTGGTGGCTACACCTTC; cdr3_aa: CASATIQFGGYTF
j_call: TRBJ2-1; v_call: TRBV29-1; clone_size: once; d_call: TRBD1; cdr3_nt: TGCAGCGCACAACAGGGGGTTATCTACAATGAGCAGTTCTTC; cdr3_aa: CSAQQGVIYNEQFF
j_call: TRBJ1-2; v_call: TRBV6-1; clone_size: -; d_call: -; cdr3_nt: TGTGCCAGCAGCCGCGGACAAAGATATGGCTACACCTTC; cdr3_aa: CASSRGQRYGYTF
j_call: TRBJ1-1; v_call: TRBV18; clone_size: -; d_call: -; cdr3_nt: TGTGCCAGCTCACCAAAAGGCTTGAACACTGAAGCTTTCTTT; cdr3_aa: CASSPKGLNTEAFF
j_call: TRBJ1-1; v_call: TRBV10-3; clone_size: -; d_call: -; cdr3_nt: TGTGCCATCAGTGAGTCGAGTCAGTTCACTGAAGCTTTCTTT; cdr3_aa: CAISESSQFTEAFF
j_call: TRBJ1-1; v_call: TRBV5-1; clone_size: -; d_call: TRBD1; cdr3_nt: TGCGCCAGCAGCCGGGACAGGGAAATGAAGAACACTGAAGCTTTCTTT; cdr3_aa: CASSRDREMKNTEAFF
j_call: TRBJ1-5; v_call: TRBV6-1; clone_size: -; d_call: -; cdr3_nt: TGTGCCAGCAGTGAACCCCCTCAGCCCCAGCATTTT; cdr3_aa: CASSEPPQPQHF
j_call: TRBJ1-2; v_call: TRBV5-4; clone_size: -; d_call: TRBD1; cdr3_nt: TGTGCCAGCAGCGCCACAGGGGGCAACTATGGCTACACCTTC; cdr3_aa: CASSATGGNYGYTF
j_call: TRBJ2-5; v_call: TRBV5-4; clone_size: -; d_call: TRBD1; cdr3_nt: TGTGCCCACAGAACGGGGACAGGGTGGGTAGAGACCCAGTACTTC; cdr3_aa: CAHRTGTGWVETQYF
j_call: TRBJ2-3; v_call: TRBV19; clone_size: few; d_call: TRBD2; cdr3_nt: TGTGCCACCAGTATGGAGCGGGGGAGGAGCACAGATACGCAGTATTTT; cdr3_aa: CATSMERGRSTDTQYF
j_call: TRBJ2-1; v_call: TRBV19; clone_size: -; d_call: TRBD2; cdr3_nt: TGTGCCAGTAGCAATCAAGGACTAGCGGGGGGGATAGGTGAGCAGTTCTTC; cdr3_aa: CASSNQGLAGGIGEQFF
j_call: TRBJ2-5; v_call: TRBV9; clone_size: -; d_call: -; cdr3_nt: TGTGCCAGCAGCGTAGCCACTTCAGAGACCCAGTACTTC; cdr3_aa: CASSVATSETQYF
j_call: TRBJ2-5; v_call: TRBV18; clone_size: -; d_call: TRBD1; cdr3_nt: TGTGCCAGCTCAACTACAGGGGGCCAAGAGACCCAGTACTTC; cdr3_aa: CASSTTGGQETQYF
j_call: TRBJ2-3; v_call: TRBV7-9; clone_size: -; d_call: TRBD2; cdr3_nt: TGTGCCAGCAGCCCGACGGGGGGAGTAGGAGATACGCAGTATTTT; cdr3_aa: CASSPTGGVGDTQYF
j_call: TRBJ2-5; v_call: TRBV10-1; clone_size: -; d_call: -; cdr3_nt: TGCGCCAGCAACAACAGACGACAAGAGACCCAGTACTTC; cdr3_aa: CASNNRRQETQYF
j_call: TRBJ2-1; v_call: TRBV5-1; clone_size: -; d_call: TRBD2; cdr3_nt: TGCGCCAGCAGCCCCGCCGGGACTATTGGCGATGAGCAGTTCTTC; cdr3_aa: CASSPAGTIGDEQFF
j_call: TRBJ1-1; v_call: TRBV5-1; clone_size: -; d_call: -; cdr3_nt: TGCGCCAGCAGCTTGGGCTGGGGACAAATGAACACTGAAGCTTTCTTT; cdr3_aa: CASSLGWGQMNTEAFF
j_call: TRBJ2-1; v_call: TRBV6-5; clone_size: once; d_call: TRBD1; cdr3_nt: TGTGCCAGCAGTTATGGGACAGGGAATTTTGGGCAGTTCTTC; cdr3_aa: CASSYGTGNFGQFF
j_call: TRBJ2-6; v_call: TRBV19; clone_size: once; d_call: TRBD1; cdr3_nt: TGTGCCAGTAGGGCTGACAGGGTAATAGCTGGGGCCAACGTCCTGACTTTC; cdr3_aa: CASRADRVIAGANVLTF
j_call: TRBJ1-1; v_call: TRBV5-5; clone_size: few; d_call: -; cdr3_nt: TGTGCCAGCAGCTTCCGGGTAGGGGAGGTGAACACTGAAGCTTTCTTT; cdr3_aa: CASSFRVGEVNTEAFF
j_call: TRBJ2-5; v_call: TRBV5-4; clone_size: few; d_call: -; cdr3_nt: TGTGCCAGCAGCTACCGCCAAGAGACCCAGTACTTC; cdr3_aa: CASSYRQETQYF
j_call: TRBJ2-3; v_call: TRBV6-5; clone_size: -; d_call: -; cdr3_nt: TGTGCCAGCAGTTACACCATCTCCACAGATACGCAGTATTTT; cdr3_aa: CASSYTISTDTQYF
j_call: TRBJ1-6; v_call: TRBV10-3; clone_size: -; d_call: TRBD1; cdr3_nt: TGTGCCATCAGTGAGATCACAGGGGGTAATTCACCCCTCCACTTT; cdr3_aa: CAISEITGGNSPLHF
j_call: TRBJ1-1; v_call: TRBV7-2; clone_size: -; d_call: TRBD1; cdr3_nt: TGTGCCAGCAGCGCCTCTAGGGGGCGTGACACTGAAGCTTTCTTT; cdr3_aa: CASSASRGRDTEAFF
j_call: TRBJ1-4; v_call: TRBV10-3; clone_size: -; d_call: -; cdr3_nt: TGTGCCATCAGTGAGGGGGGATTAGAGGATGCAACTAATGAAAAACTGTTTTTT; cdr3_aa: CAISEGGLEDATNEKLFF
j_call: TRBJ2-1; v_call: TRBV11-3; clone_size: -; d_call: TRBD2; cdr3_nt: TGTGCCAGCAGCTCTAGGACTAGCGGGGGGGCTCCCCGTAATAATGAGCAGTTCTTC; cdr3_aa: CASSSRTSGGAPRNNEQFF
j_call: TRBJ2-3; v_call: TRBV6-1; clone_size: -; d_call: -; cdr3_nt: TGTGCCAGCAGTGGCTCCGTTACGCAGTATTTT; cdr3_aa: CASSGSVTQYF
j_call: TRBJ1-4; v_call: TRBV9; clone_size: -; d_call: -; cdr3_nt: TGTGCCAGCAGCGTAGACGGCAGGGGCGATGAAAAACTGTTTTTT; cdr3_aa: CASSVDGRGDEKLFF
j_call: TRBJ1-6; v_call: TRBV9; clone_size: -; d_call: -; cdr3_nt: TGTGCCAGCAGCGTAGCTAGTAGCTCCTATAATTCACCCCTCCACTTT; cdr3_aa: CASSVASSSYNSPLHF
j_call: TRBJ1-2; v_call: TRBV15; clone_size: few; d_call: TRBD1; cdr3_nt: TGTGCCACCAGCAGGGGTCGACAGGGCGGTGGCTACACCTTC; cdr3_aa: CATSRGRQGGGYTF
j_call: TRBJ1-2; v_call: TRBV10-3; clone_size: -; d_call: -; cdr3_nt: TGTGCCATCAGTGAGTCAAGGGGGAGCTATGGCTACACCTTC; cdr3_aa: CAISESRGSYGYTF
j_call: TRBJ2-1; v_call: TRBV19; clone_size: -; d_call: TRBD1; cdr3_nt: TGTGCCAGTAGTCGGGACAGTTTCTACAATGAGCAGTTCTTC; cdr3_aa: CASSRDSFYNEQFF
j_call: TRBJ2-6; v_call: TRBV7-2; clone_size: -; d_call: -; cdr3_nt: TGTGCCAGCAGAACGGCGGCCTCTGGGGCCAACGTCCTGACTTTC; cdr3_aa: CASRTAASGANVLTF
j_call: TRBJ1-4; v_call: TRBV5-4; clone_size: -; d_call: -; cdr3_nt: TGTGCCAGCAGCCAAGGACAAGGTGGATCAGAAAAACTGTTTTTT; cdr3_aa: CASSQGQGGSEKLFF
j_call: TRBJ2-7; v_call: TRBV12-5; clone_size: -; d_call: -; cdr3_nt: TGTGCTAGTGGTTTGGTATCGGGTCCGTGGACAGTTCTCTCCTACGAGCAGTACTTC; cdr3_aa: CASGLVSGPWTVLSYEQYF
j_call: TRBJ1-6; v_call: TRBV7-9; clone_size: few; d_call: -; cdr3_nt: TGTGCCAGCAGCTTAGATCGGGAGCTTTATTCACCCCTCCACTTT; cdr3_aa: CASSLDRELYSPLHF
j_call: TRBJ1-1; v_call: TRBV5-6; clone_size: few; d_call: -; cdr3_nt: TGTGCCAGCAGCTTGGTCGGGCAGAAGAACACTGAAGCTTTCTTT; cdr3_aa: CASSLVGQKNTEAFF
j_call: TRBJ2-3; v_call: TRBV9; clone_size: -; d_call: -; cdr3_nt: TGTGCCAGCAGCCCCACCAGGTGGCCCACAGATACGCAGTATTTT; cdr3_aa: CASSPTRWPTDTQYF
j_call: TRBJ1-2; v_call: TRBV19; clone_size: -; d_call: TRBD1; cdr3_nt: TGTGCCAGTAGTATGAGGACAGGGGCAGGCTATGGCTACACCTTC; cdr3_aa: CASSMRTGAGYGYTF
j_call: TRBJ2-1; v_call: TRBV7-2; clone_size: -; d_call: -; cdr3_nt: TGTGCCAGCAGCTTAGCGGGACTCCGCAATGAGCAGTTCTTC; cdr3_aa: CASSLAGLRNEQFF
j_call: TRBJ1-6; v_call: TRBV7-3; clone_size: -; d_call: -; cdr3_nt: TGTGCCAGCAGCCCGTCCCAGGGAAACCCCCTCCACTTT; cdr3_aa: CASSPSQGNPLHF
j_call: TRBJ2-7; v_call: TRBV6-5; clone_size: -; d_call: -; cdr3_nt: TGTGCCAGCAGCTCGTCCACAGGGACCTACGAGCAGTACTTC; cdr3_aa: CASSSSTGTYEQYF
j_call: TRBJ1-3; v_call: TRBV18; clone_size: once; d_call: -; cdr3_nt: TGTGCCAGCTCACGCCTCGGCCAGGGGACAAACACCATATATTTT; cdr3_aa: CASSRLGQGTNTIYF
j_call: TRBJ1-2; v_call: TRBV5-4; clone_size: -; d_call: TRBD1; cdr3_nt: TGTGCCAGCAACCCGACAGGGGGCGGCTACACCTTC; cdr3_aa: CASNPTGGGYTF
j_call: TRBJ1-1; v_call: TRBV11-2; clone_size: once; d_call: -; cdr3_nt: TGTGCCAGCAGCGTCCGACTTGGGAGGGACACTGAAGCTTTCTTT; cdr3_aa: CASSVRLGRDTEAFF
j_call: TRBJ1-5; v_call: TRBV30; clone_size: -; d_call: -; cdr3_nt: TGTGCCTGGAGTGTTGGGAGCAATCAGCCCCAGCATTTT; cdr3_aa: CAWSVGSNQPQHF
j_call: TRBJ1-3; v_call: TRBV6-5; clone_size: -; d_call: -; cdr3_nt: TGTGCCAGCAGTCGACCTTTGGGAGACACCATATATTTT; cdr3_aa: CASSRPLGDTIYF
j_call: TRBJ1-2; v_call: TRBV15; clone_size: -; d_call: TRBD1; cdr3_nt: TGTGCCACCAGCAGAGACCCCGGCGGACAGGGGGATGGCTACACCTTC; cdr3_aa: CATSRDPGGQGDGYTF
j_call: TRBJ2-7; v_call: TRBV7-8; clone_size: -; d_call: TRBD1; cdr3_nt: TGTGCCAGCACCCCCGGACAGGGGGCTTGGTACGAGCAGTACTTC; cdr3_aa: CASTPGQGAWYEQYF
j_call: TRBJ2-1; v_call: TRBV6-5; clone_size: -; d_call: -; cdr3_nt: TGTGCCAGCAGTTTCCTAGGACTACACAATGAGCAGTTCTTC; cdr3_aa: CASSFLGLHNEQFF
j_call: TRBJ2-7; v_call: TRBV2; clone_size: -; d_call: -; cdr3_nt: TGTGCCAGCAGCAGTCCAGGGCGACCCTTTGGCGAGCAGTACTTC; cdr3_aa: CASSSPGRPFGEQYF
j_call: TRBJ1-1; v_call: TRBV6-5; clone_size: -; d_call: -; cdr3_nt: TGTGCCAGCAGTTATGCGGGGGACCAAGCTTTCTTT; cdr3_aa: CASSYAGDQAFF